What follows are 23 T cell receptor beta chains derived from one specimen sequenced in a study of blood T cell repertoires in COVID-19. The assay was immunoSEQ multiplex PCR, and TCRdb's table has in-frame clones only and misses some. The sample holds 240,000 or so clones, approximately 90% seen once. The material sequenced was PBMCs or T cells enriched from blood (not recorded which). The source is a man in his fifties or sixties who had been exposed to COVID-19.

V and J are TRBV7-6 and TRBJ2-5; D ambiguous. The CDR3 loop spans 12 amino acids. V lost 3 bases and J 3 bases, leaving 5 bases between the germline ends. CDR1 SGHVS and CDR2 FNYEAQ come from the germline V gene. The DNA for the CDR3 is TGTGCCAGCAGCTTTCGCGAAGAGACCCAGTACTTC. The encoded protein is CASSFREETQYF. Combining the CDR3 with reference TRBV7-6 and TRBJ2-5 gives the whole variable domain GAGVSQSPRYKVTKRGQDVALRCDPISGHVSLYWYRQALGQGPEFLTYFNYEAQQDKSGLPNDRFSAERPEGSISTLTIQRTEQRDSAMYRCASSFREETQYFGPGTRLLVL.

This clone appeared once. The V gene is TRBV24-1, the J gene TRBJ1-4; D perhaps matches TRBD1 (5 bases). Looked up from germline, CDR1 is KGHDR and CDR2 is SFDVKD. CDR3 length: 17 residues. Between the trimmed V and J ends, which lost 8 bases and 7 bases, there was a span of 25 bases. CDR3 in amino acids: CATIVVTSRAGGEKLFF. CDR3 DNA sequence: TGTGCCACCATCGTAGTCACTAGCAGGGCGGGGGGTGAAAAACTGTTTTTT.

The chain has TRBV7-8 and TRBJ1-3; 7 bases agree with TRBD1. The CDR3 spans 15 residues. The V segment lost 4 bases and the J segment 3 bases; nucleotides outside the gene matches: 6. CDR1 and CDR2 from the germline V gene are SGHVS and FQNEAQ. The CDR3 is CASSSYRDSGNTIYF. In DNA form, the CDR3 reads TGTGCCAGCAGCTCCTATAGGGACAGTGGAAACACCATATATTTT. Supplemented by reference TRBV7-8 and TRBJ1-3, the full variable domain reads GAGVSQSPRYKVAKRGQDVALRCDPISGHVSLFWYQQALGQGPEFLTYFQNEAQLDKSGLPSDRFFAERPEGSVSTLKIQRTQQEDSAVYLCASSSYRDSGNTIYFGEGSWLTVV.

The rearrangement joins TRBV9 to TRBJ2-7, with TRBD1 matching 9 bases. V shed 3 bases, J shed 6 bases, and the junction held 7 bases outside the gene matches. The germline CDR1 and CDR2 sequences are SGDLS and YYNGEE. This CDR3 has 14 residues. The CDR3 protein is CASSGTGTGSEQYF. As DNA, the CDR3 is TGTGCCAGCAGCGGTACCGGGACAGGGTCCGAGCAGTACTTC.

This rearrangement joins TRBV24-1 to TRBJ2-1, with 10 bases identical to TRBD2. CDR1 KGHDR and CDR2 SFDVKD come from the germline V gene. V was pared by 8 bases and J by 2 bases, with 5 bases of the junction left unmatched. The CDR3 has 15 amino acids. The CDR3: CATKQREGTYNEQFF. The CDR3 region has the DNA TGTGCCACCAAGCAGCGGGAGGGGACCTACAATGAGCAGTTCTTC.

The chain employs TRBV11-2 and TRBJ2-3, with TRBD2 matching 8 bases. This CDR3 spans 15 amino acids. Germline loops: CDR1 SGHAT, CDR2 FQNNGV. Trimming removed 6 bases from V and 3 bases from J; junction bases left unmatched: 8. The CDR3 is CASSSGLATTDTQYF. As DNA, the CDR3 is TGTGCCAGCAGTTCCGGACTAGCCACGACAGATACGCAGTATTTT.

The rearrangement joins TRBV25-1 to TRBJ1-2; 9 bases match TRBD1. This CDR3 has 13 amino acids. The V and J ends lost 7 bases and 9 bases, in that order; junction bases with no gene match: 9. Germline CDR1 and CDR2: MGHDK and SYGVNS. CDR3 region: CASTRRTGDRYTF. The CDR3 region has the DNA TGTGCCAGCACACGGCGGACAGGGGACCGCTACACCTTC.

This clone appeared a single time. Compared with germline, one end of the junction differs, possibly owing to a read error. This chain uses TRBV5-1 with TRBJ1-1; weak D call: TRBD1 (6 bases). This CDR3 is 14 amino acids long. CDR1 is SGHRS and CDR2 is YFSETQ in the germline V gene. The CDR3 here is CASSLDSWNTEAFF. DNA of the CDR3: TGCGCCAGCAGTTTGGACAGCTGGAACACTGAAGCTTTCTTT.

V is TRBV5-1 and J is TRBJ1-5; no firm D call. The CDR3 runs to 14 residues. Germline V gene lookup returns CDR1 SGHRS and CDR2 YFSETQ. V was shortened by 0 bases and J by 4 bases, with 8 bases between the two germline ends. The CDR3 DNA reads TGCGCCAGCAGCTTGGATGGCAGAAATCAGCCCCAGCATTTT. Protein: CASSLDGRNQPQHF.

The chain links TRBV6-5 to TRBJ2-7; 11 bases are a match to TRBD2. The CDR3 covers 14 residues. CDR1 is MNHEY, CDR2 SVGAGI, per germline. The V gene end was trimmed by 6 bases and the J gene end by 3 bases; junction bases not matched to a gene: 4. The CDR3 loop reads CASSHTSGSYEQYV. CDR3 DNA sequence: TGTGCCAGCAGCCATACTAGCGGGAGCTACGAGCAGTACGTC.

A single count supports this clone. V and J are TRBV6-5 and TRBJ1-6, with TRBD1 matching 9 bases. The CDR3 loop spans 15 amino acids. CDR1 and CDR2 (germline): MNHEY, SVGAGI. Trimming removed 5 bases from V and 7 bases from J; junction bases left unmatched: 6. CDR3 bases: TGTGCCAGCAGTCACACCGGGACAGGGAATTCACCCCTCCACTTT. It specifies CASSHTGTGNSPLHF.

The chain joins TRBV5-1 to TRBJ2-5, with 14 positions matching TRBD2. This CDR3 has 16 residues. The germline CDR1 and CDR2 sequences are SGHRS and YFSETQ. V was clipped by 4 bases and J by 5 bases; unmatched bases: 7. The chain's CDR3 is CASSPGLAGAWETQYF. The CDR3 DNA reads as TGCGCCAGCAGCCCGGGACTAGCGGGAGCGTGGGAGACCCAGTACTTC.

The chain employs TRBV5-1 and TRBJ2-7, with TRBD2 as a possible D gene (6 bases). Trimming shortened V by 0 bases and J by 4 bases, and 17 bases separated the two germline ends. The CDR3 is made up of 16 amino acids. The germline V gene encodes CDR1 SGHRS and CDR2 YFSETQ. CDR3 sequence reads: CASSLAGVGSGYEQYF. DNA of the CDR3: TGCGCCAGCAGCTTGGCGGGGGTGGGGAGTGGTTACGAGCAGTACTTC.

The chain is built from TRBV5-1 and TRBJ2-5; D remains ambiguous. The germline V and J ends were trimmed by 4 bases and 2 bases, with 6 bases remaining between them. The germline V gene encodes CDR1 SGHRS and CDR2 YFSETQ. The CDR3 sequence is 12 residues long. For the CDR3, the DNA is TGCGCCAGCAGCCTGCTACAAGAGACCCAGTACTTC. This encodes CASSLLQETQYF.

In regard to this clone: The identical CDR3 is also encoded by other nucleotide sequences in the sample. This chain links TRBV5-1 with TRBJ2-1; 11 bases are shared with TRBD2. Germline CDR1 SGHRS, CDR2 YFSETQ. This CDR3 has 17 amino acids. Unmatched junction bases numbered 5, after V lost 0 bases and J lost 3 bases. The CDR3 region is CASSLGLAGGLYNEQFF. The DNA for the CDR3 is TGCGCCAGCAGCTTGGGCCTAGCGGGAGGACTCTACAATGAGCAGTTCTTC.

V is TRBV30 and J is TRBJ2-7; possible D gene TRBD1, 5 bases. The ends were cut back, 0 bases at V and 2 bases at J, with 11 bases in the middle. CDR3 size: 14 residues. The V gene's germline CDR1 is GTSNPN and CDR2 SVGIG (reference sequence). CDR3 in amino acids: CAWSVGSGTYEQYF. The DNA of the CDR3 is TGTGCCTGGAGTGTTGGTTCAGGGACCTACGAGCAGTACTTC.

The rearrangement uses TRBV7-2 and TRBJ2-1; D gene ambiguous. The CDR3 totals 15 residues. Germline CDR1 is SGHTA and CDR2 is FQGNSA. Trimming stripped 1 base from V and 7 bases from J, with 14 bases between. CDR3 DNA sequence: TGTGCCAGCAGCTTAGTAGTGGAGCTCTGGAATGAGCAGTTCTTC. Its translation is CASSLVVELWNEQFF.

This sequence joins TRBV5-1 and TRBJ2-1; 11 nucleotides line up with TRBD2. With 4 bases clipped from V and 2 bases from J, the junction kept 8 bases outside the gene matches. Germline V CDR1 and CDR2: SGHRS, YFSETQ. The CDR3 is 17 residues long. The CDR3 loop reads CASSDRLAGPAYNEQFF. In DNA, the CDR3 is TGCGCCAGCAGCGACAGACTAGCGGGACCTGCCTACAATGAGCAGTTCTTC.

This chain joins TRBV28 and TRBJ2-1, with 8 bases fitting TRBD2. This CDR3 has 14 amino acids. Trimming took 4 bases from V and 7 from J; bases not matched to a gene: 6. Germline V gives CDR1 MDHEN, CDR2 SYDVKM. The CDR3 here is CASSSPSGGNEQFF. CDR3 DNA: TGTGCCAGCAGTTCTCCCTCGGGAGGGAATGAGCAGTTCTTC.

This chain links TRBV28 with TRBJ1-2; D ambiguous. V gave up 7 bases and J gave up 0 bases, with 12 bases separating them. Per the germline V gene, CDR1 is MDHEN and CDR2 is SYDVKM. The CDR3 is 14 residues long. The DNA for the CDR3 is TGTGCCAGCACCCCCGCCGGAGCTAACTATGGCTACACCTTC. It specifies CASTPAGANYGYTF.

The chain joins TRBV19 to TRBJ1-1, with 8 positions matching TRBD1. V lost 7 bases to trimming and J lost 4 bases; unmatched junction nucleotides: 11. The CDR3 is 15 amino acids. Germline V gene lookup returns CDR1 LNHDA and CDR2 SQIVND (reference sequence). CDR3 residues: CASNSRTGRGTEAFF. CDR3 coding DNA: TGTGCCAGTAATTCCCGGACAGGGCGGGGCACTGAAGCTTTCTTT. Drawing the rest from reference TRBV19 and TRBJ1-1, the complete variable domain is DGGITQSPKYLFRKEGQNVTLSCEQNLNHDAMYWYRQDPGQGLRLIYYSQIVNDFQKGDIAEGYSVSREKKESFPLTVTSAQKNPTAFYLCASNSRTGRGTEAFFGQGTRLTVV.

The genes are TRBV2 and TRBJ1-1, with 10 positions matching TRBD1. This CDR3 comprises 14 residues. In germline, CDR1 is SNHLY, CDR2 FYNNEI. The ends lost 9 bases at V and 6 bases at J; junction bases unmatched: 10. Here the CDR3 reads CASVPTGGVSEAFF. CDR3 nucleotide sequence: TGTGCCAGTGTGCCGACAGGGGGCGTTTCTGAAGCTTTCTTT. The full variable domain, with the rest looked up from reference TRBV2 and TRBJ1-1, is EPEVTQTPSHQVTQMGQEVILRCVPISNHLYFYWYRQILGQKVEFLVSFYNNEISEKSEIFDDQFSVERPDGSNFTLKIRSTKLEDSAMYFCASVPTGGVSEAFFGQGTRLTVV.

The table lists this clone with a count of one. The J gene is TRBJ1-1, the V gene TRBV30, with D tentatively TRBD1 (6 bases). This CDR3 comprises 15 residues. Germline assignment: CDR1 GTSNPN and CDR2 SVGIG (reference sequence). V lost 3 bases and J lost 5, with 19 bases in between. CDR3: CAWRSNRVIRTEAFF. DNA of the CDR3: TGTGCCTGGAGGTCGAACAGGGTGATTAGGACTGAAGCTTTCTTT.